The 24 T cell receptor beta chains below come from one sample, sequenced in a study of blood T cell repertoires in COVID-19. Sequenced by immunoSEQ multiplex PCR; TCRdb stores in-frame clones only, minus some. The sample includes roughly 230,000 clones, around 91% of them seen just once. The sample taken for sequencing was peripheral blood. The receptors originated from a woman aged 60-75 years with COVID-19, enrolled during active disease.

V is TRBV6-1 and J is TRBJ1-2, with a possible D match to TRBD1 (5 bases). The CDR3 contains 14 residues. Germline V gene lookup returns CDR1 MNHNS and CDR2 SASEGT. V shed 2 bases and J shed 8 bases, with 15 bases lying between them. CDR3 loop: CASSEYRGAGGYTF. Here the CDR3 DNA reads TGTGCCAGCAGTGAATACCGAGGGGCGGGAGGCTACACCTTC.

This clone appeared a few times. V usage is TRBV6-5 and J usage is TRBJ2-3, with 7 bases matching TRBD1. Germline CDR1 MNHEY, CDR2 SVGAGI. This CDR3 contains 15 residues. V gave up 6 bases and J gave up 7 bases; unmatched junction bases: 13. This CDR3 reads CASRISEPGGNTQYF. CDR3 DNA: TGTGCCAGCAGAATCTCCGAACCAGGGGGTAATACGCAGTATTTT.

In its sample, this clone was seen once. V is TRBV3-1 (or the pseudogene TRBV3-2) and J is TRBJ2-2; 10 bases map to TRBD1. This CDR3 comprises 15 residues. Germline V lookup: CDR1 LGHDT, CDR2 YNNKEL (reference sequence). After removal of 4 bases from V and 6 bases from J, the junction contained 5 bases not matched to a gene. CDR3 in DNA: TGTGCCAGCAGCCCCCGGGACAGGGGCCCCGGGGAGCTGTTTTTT. Translated: CASSPRDRGPGELFF.

This clone was seen just once. V gene TRBV6-1 combines with J gene TRBJ1-5; TRBD1 matches at 8 bases. Germline lookup yields CDR1 MNHNS and CDR2 SASEGT. V shed 2 bases, J shed 7 bases, and the junction held 13 bases outside the gene matches. CDR3 size: 17 residues. The DNA of the CDR3 is TGTGCCAGCAGTGAATTTAGAGGACAGGGCCCCCTACAGCCCCAGCATTTT. Protein sequence: CASSEFRGQGPLQPQHF.

Concerning this clone itself: One end of the junction varies from germline; a read error may be responsible. Other DNA sequences of this sample code for an identical CDR3. CDR3 bases: TGCGCTAGCAGCCAAGAGGAGGGGACTGGGGCCAACGTCCTGACTTTC. Its protein product is CASSQEEGTGANVLTF. The chain combines TRBV4-3 with TRBJ2-6; a weak D match, TRBD2 (6 bases). From germline, CDR1 is LGHNA and CDR2 YSLEER. CDR3 size: 16 residues.

The chain is built from TRBV19 and TRBJ2-4; D unresolved. V lost 4 bases, J lost 0 bases, and 13 bases lay in between. This CDR3 spans 16 amino acids. From germline, CDR1 is LNHDA and CDR2 SQIVND (reference sequence). The CDR3, as DNA: TGTGCCAGTAGTAGTGCGGCAGTCCTAGCCAAAAACATTCAGTACTTC. It translates to CASSSAAVLAKNIQYF.

The V call is TRBV4-3, the J call TRBJ2-7; 11 positions agree with TRBD2. This CDR3 is built from 15 residues. With 4 bases clipped from V and 3 bases from J, the junction kept 5 bases outside the gene matches. Germline CDR1 is LGHNA and CDR2 is YSLEER. CDR3 nucleotides: TGCGCCAGCAGCCCTTTCCTAGCGGGGGGCTACGAGCAGTACTTC. As protein: CASSPFLAGGYEQYF.

This clone appeared once. J is TRBJ2-2 and V is TRBV5-4, with 10 bases fitting TRBD2. V shed 0 bases, J shed 4 bases, and the junction held 3 bases outside the gene matches. CDR1 is SGHNT, CDR2 YYREEE, per germline (reference sequence). This CDR3 contains 16 residues. The CDR3 is CASSLGSGGRTGELFF. Here the CDR3 DNA reads TGTGCCAGCAGCTTGGGTAGCGGGGGGCGCACCGGGGAGCTGTTTTTT.

The rearrangement links TRBV15 to TRBJ1-1; D is unclear. The germline V gene encodes CDR1 LNHNV and CDR2 YYDKDF (reference sequence). V was shortened by 1 base and J by 2 bases, with 8 bases between the two germline ends. CDR3 length equals 14 residues. For the CDR3, the DNA is TGTGCCACCAGCAGAGTTGTTATTAACACTGAAGCTTTCTTT. It codes for CATSRVVINTEAFF.

This chain connects TRBV18 to TRBJ1-5, with D uncertain. The CDR3 loop spans 15 amino acids. Per germline, CDR1 KGHSH and CDR2 LQKENI. V was trimmed by 5 bases and J by 0 bases, leaving 11 bases between them. The CDR3 DNA reads TGTGCCAGCTCAGGAGGGAGTAATAGCAATCAGCCCCAGCATTTT. Amino acid sequence: CASSGGSNSNQPQHF.

This chain uses TRBV6-2 or TRBV6-3 with TRBJ2-3; D possibly corresponds to TRBD1 (6 bases). The length of the CDR3 is 12 residues. Germline values: CDR1 MNHEY, CDR2 SVGEGT. V dropped 5 bases and J dropped 3 bases, with 6 bases sitting between them. The CDR3: CASSGQTDTQYF. The CDR3 nucleotides read TGTGCCAGCAGTGGACAGACAGATACGCAGTATTTT.

As to this clone: Other DNA sequences in the same sample also yield this CDR3. J is TRBJ2-7 and V is TRBV3-1 (or the pseudogene TRBV3-2); D perhaps matches TRBD2 (5 bases). The ends were cut back, 1 base at V and 7 bases at J, with 5 bases in the middle. CDR1 is LGHDT, CDR2 YNNKEL, per germline (reference sequence). The CDR3 is made up of 11 amino acids. The DNA for the CDR3 is TGTGCCAGCAGCCAAGGAGGGGAGCAGTACTTC. Translated: CASSQGGEQYF.

The gene calls are TRBV7-9 and TRBJ2-3; tentatively, D is TRBD2 (6 bases). This CDR3 is 16 amino acids long. Looked up from germline, CDR1 is SEHNR and CDR2 is FQNEAQ (reference sequence). Trimming took off 5 bases at V and 0 bases at J, with 15 bases between the two ends. The CDR3 DNA follows: TGTGCCAGCAGCGCCCCCGGAGGGCGCAGCACAGATACGCAGTATTTT. It yields the protein CASSAPGGRSTDTQYF.

The V and J genes are TRBV19 and TRBJ1-5; no reliable D call. CDR1 is LNHDA and CDR2 is SQIVND in the germline V gene (reference sequence). CDR3 length: 14 amino acids. V dropped 3 bases and J dropped 5 bases, with 11 bases sitting between them. The CDR3 bases are TGTGCCAGTAGTATCCTTCTTCGAGATCAGCCCCAGCATTTT. This codes for CASSILLRDQPQHF.

The J gene is TRBJ2-7, the V gene TRBV19, with D perhaps matching TRBD1 (6 bases). Germline assignment: CDR1 LNHDA and CDR2 SQIVND (reference sequence). The CDR3 has 16 amino acids. V shed 2 bases and J shed 2 bases, with 16 bases lying between them. In DNA form, the CDR3 reads TGTGCCAGTAGTATATCCCGACAGGCCGGAGCCTACGAGCAGTACTTC. Translated: CASSISRQAGAYEQYF.

The chain uses TRBV7-9 and TRBJ2-2; tentative D call: TRBD1 (5 bases). V was clipped by 10 bases and J by 3 bases, with 12 bases between them. There are 13 residues in the CDR3. Germline assignment: CDR1 SEHNR and CDR2 FQNEAQ (reference sequence). CDR3 sequence reads: CAIVDRHTGELFF. CDR3 DNA: TGTGCCATCGTAGACAGACACACCGGGGAGCTGTTTTTT.

In DNA form, the CDR3 reads TGTGCCAGCAGCACTCAATTCGGGGATGAGCAGTTCTTC. Amino acid sequence: CASSTQFGDEQFF. The chain joins TRBV7-3 to TRBJ2-1, with D possibly TRBD2 on 5 matching bases. This CDR3 is 13 amino acids long. CDR1 is SGHTA, CDR2 FQGTGA, per germline. The V and J ends lost 5 bases and 8 bases respectively, with 13 bases between them.

The chain uses TRBV6-5 and TRBJ1-6; no definite D call. The germline V gene has CDR1 MNHEY and CDR2 SVGAGI. V lost 2 bases and J lost 5, with 7 bases in between. The CDR3 covers 14 residues. CDR3 loop: CASSYEVNNSPLHF. The CDR3 DNA reads as TGTGCCAGCAGTTACGAGGTCAATAATTCACCCCTCCACTTT.

This clone has a handful of counts. V usage is TRBV24-1 and J usage is TRBJ2-7; no definite D call. Trimming stripped 4 bases from V and 2 bases from J, with 20 bases between. The CDR3 runs to 17 residues. The germline V gene has CDR1 KGHDR and CDR2 SFDVKD. CDR3: CATSDRDSTIVTYEQYF. Written as DNA, the CDR3 is TGTGCCACCAGTGACCGAGACTCAACAATAGTCACCTACGAGCAGTACTTC.

Here the CDR3 reads CASSQERFRGQGINEQFF. CDR3 DNA sequence: TGCGCCAGCAGCCAAGAGCGTTTTCGGGGACAGGGAATTAATGAGCAGTTCTTC. This chain joins TRBV4-1 and TRBJ2-1, with 9 bases lining up with TRBD1. CDR3 size: 18 residues. Germline V CDR1 and CDR2: MGHRA, YSYEKL. V lost 0 bases, J lost 7 bases, and 13 bases stayed unmatched.

This clone showed up just once. The rearrangement joins TRBV6-6 to TRBJ2-4; D is perhaps TRBD2 (6 bases). Looked up from germline, CDR1 is MNHNY and CDR2 is SVGAGI (reference sequence). V lost 7 bases to trimming and J lost 1 base, with 14 bases between them. This CDR3 is 15 amino acids long. DNA of the CDR3: TGTGCCAGCAATTGGGCGCGGGATGCCAAAAACATTCAGTACTTC. The encoded protein is CASNWARDAKNIQYF.

The rearrangement joins TRBV27 to TRBJ1-5, with 10 bases fitting TRBD1. This CDR3 spans 14 amino acids. V dropped 4 bases and J dropped 7; count of bases not matched to a gene: 4. In germline, CDR1 is MNHEY, CDR2 SMNVEV (reference sequence). CDR3 region: CASSSGTGEQPQHF. The CDR3 region has the DNA TGTGCCAGCAGTTCCGGGACAGGGGAACAGCCCCAGCATTTT.

The rearrangement uses TRBV5-5 and TRBJ2-1; 8 nucleotides line up with TRBD1. The CDR3 covers 15 residues. After removal of 2 bases from V and 1 base from J, the junction contained 2 bases not matched to a gene. Germline values: CDR1 SGHKS, CDR2 YYEKEE (reference sequence). CDR3: CASSLRDRSYNEQFF. In nucleotides, the CDR3 is TGTGCCAGCAGCTTAAGGGACAGGTCCTACAATGAGCAGTTCTTC.

The V call is TRBV7-9, the J call TRBJ2-5; 8 nucleotides align to TRBD1. This CDR3 is 13 amino acids long. Unmatched junction bases numbered 4, after V lost 5 bases and J lost 5 bases. Germline CDR1 reads SEHNR; CDR2 reads FQNEAQ (reference sequence). Here the CDR3 reads CASSAGQAETQYF. CDR3 bases: TGTGCCAGCAGCGCGGGACAGGCTGAGACCCAGTACTTC.